This record concerns one TCR beta chain sequence. Clones were sequenced by immunoSEQ multiplex PCR, and TCRdb holds only the in-frame ones, with some missing. Here the sample spans approximately 37,000 clones, around 82% being singletons. The sample comes from a study of PD-L1 blockade in urothelial cancer. Germline CDR1 is MDHEN and CDR2 is SYDVKM. This CDR3 comprises 16 residues. V was shortened by 5 bases and J by 2 bases, with 18 bases between the two germline ends. The origin of this receptor is a man in his 60s with urothelial cancer. The chain carries TRBV28 and TRBJ1-2, with D possibly being TRBD1 (5 bases). The starting material was PBMCs, obtained around atezolizumab (anti-PD-L1) treatment. This chain's CDR3 is CASSTPWGDSNYGYTF. The CDR3 nucleotides read TGTGCCAGCAGTACCCCATGGGGGGATTCGAACTATGGCTACACCTTC.